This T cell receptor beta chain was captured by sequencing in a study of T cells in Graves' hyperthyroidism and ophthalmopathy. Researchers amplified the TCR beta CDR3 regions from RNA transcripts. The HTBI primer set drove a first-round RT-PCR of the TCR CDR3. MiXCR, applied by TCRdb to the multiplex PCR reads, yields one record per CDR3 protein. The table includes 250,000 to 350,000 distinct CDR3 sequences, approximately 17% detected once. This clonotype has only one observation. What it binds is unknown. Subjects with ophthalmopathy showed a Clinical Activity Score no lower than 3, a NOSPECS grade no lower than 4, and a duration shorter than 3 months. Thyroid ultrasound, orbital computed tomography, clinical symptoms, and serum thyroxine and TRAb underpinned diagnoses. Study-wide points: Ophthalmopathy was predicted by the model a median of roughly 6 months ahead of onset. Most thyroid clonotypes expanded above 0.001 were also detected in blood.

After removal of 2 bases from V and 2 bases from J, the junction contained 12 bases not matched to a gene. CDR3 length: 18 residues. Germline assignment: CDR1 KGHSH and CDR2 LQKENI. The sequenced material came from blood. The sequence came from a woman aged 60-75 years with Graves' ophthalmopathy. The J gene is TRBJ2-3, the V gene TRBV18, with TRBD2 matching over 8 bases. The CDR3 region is CASSPTGTRVIYTDTQYF. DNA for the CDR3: TGTGCCAGCTCACCAACCGGGACTAGGGTAATTTACACAGATACGCAGTATTTT.